These 20 T cell receptor beta chains were all obtained from the same sample, sequenced in a study of monozygotic twins with inflammatory bowel disease. From its re-call of the 5' RACE reads, TCRdb lists each CDR3 protein once, without DNA. This sample lists about 210,000 distinct CDR3 sequences; its ten largest clones have around 7.7%. The specimen sequenced was blood. Receptors originate from a human donor with ulcerative colitis or Crohn's disease, or a healthy co-twin of an affected twin (not recorded which).

The rearrangement links TRBV6-5 to TRBJ1-1; the TCRdb call, TRBD1, lacks DNA for checking. Germline CDR1 reads MNHEY; CDR2 reads SVGAGI. The CDR3 length is 14 residues. CDR3 amino acids: CASSYAGGNTEAFF.

The V call is TRBV5-1, the J call TRBJ2-1. Germline CDR1 reads SGHRS; CDR2 reads YFSETQ. This CDR3 is 17 amino acids long. CDR3 loop: CASSPLSGIPSYNEQFF.

The chain joins TRBV7-9 to TRBJ1-1; TCRdb outputs TRBD1, but without DNA this stays unchecked. The CDR3 has 14 residues. Germline V gene data show CDR1 as SEHNR and CDR2 as FQNEAQ (reference sequence). The CDR3 reads CASSTGQGQVQAFF.

This rearrangement joins TRBV7-9 to TRBJ1-1; TCRdb returns TRBD1, unconfirmable since there is no DNA. The germline V gene has CDR1 SEHNR and CDR2 FQNEAQ (reference sequence). This CDR3 is built from 17 residues. The CDR3 here is CASTLNSPGGSDTEAFF.

The chain links TRBV5-4 to TRBJ2-3; the TCRdb call, TRBD2, lacks DNA for checking. Germline V gives CDR1 SGHNT, CDR2 YYREEE (reference sequence). The CDR3 totals 17 residues. CDR3: CASSTWPNGLYRDTQYF.

V usage is TRBV4-1 and J usage is TRBJ2-1. CDR1 and CDR2 (germline): MGHRA, YSYEKL. The CDR3 covers 18 residues. CDR3 amino acids: CASSRGPSSFNRYNEQFF.

The rearrangement links TRBV28 to TRBJ2-6; TCRdb proposes TRBD1, but this gene call is untestable without DNA. This CDR3 is built from 15 residues. The germline CDR1 and CDR2 sequences are MDHEN and SYDVKM. Here the CDR3 reads CASTEMGAGANVLTF.

The gene calls are TRBV7-3 and TRBJ2-2; TCRdb outputs TRBD1, but without DNA this stays unchecked. The CDR3 runs 14 residues. The germline V gene has CDR1 SGHTA and CDR2 FQGTGA. This CDR3 is CASSPGPNTGELFF.

The J gene is TRBJ2-7, the V gene TRBV20-1. The CDR3 is made up of 14 amino acids. CDR1 and CDR2 from the germline V gene are DFQATT and SNEGSKA (reference sequence). The CDR3 here is CSASDYESSYEQYF.

This chain links TRBV6-2 or TRBV6-3 with TRBJ1-1; the D gene TCRdb calls, TRBD1, cannot be checked with no DNA. The CDR3 totals 14 residues. Per germline, CDR1 MNHEY and CDR2 SVGEGT. The CDR3 here is CASSPHRKSPEAFF.

The CDR3 sequence is CASSAIQGETEAFF. V gene TRBV4-2 combines with J gene TRBJ1-1; TCRdb indicates TRBD1, and absent DNA this call remains unverified. Germline CDR1 is LGHNA and CDR2 is YNFKEQ. This CDR3 contains 14 residues.

The chain uses TRBV5-1 and TRBJ1-1; TCRdb names TRBD1, which stays unverified in the absence of DNA. CDR1 is SGHRS, CDR2 YFSETQ, per germline. The CDR3 has 14 amino acids. CDR3 in amino acids: CASGTGTLGTEAFF.

The rearrangement links TRBV19 to TRBJ2-2; TCRdb returns TRBD1, unconfirmable since there is no DNA. The CDR3 sequence is 15 residues long. Germline loops: CDR1 LNHDA, CDR2 SQIVND (reference sequence). The CDR3 is CASRPRAGATGELFF.

The CDR3 loop reads CSARAAGNEKLFF. The chain combines TRBV20-1 with TRBJ1-4; TCRdb's assignment of TRBD1 cannot be checked, as there is no DNA. CDR1 and CDR2 (germline): DFQATT, SNEGSKA (reference sequence). The length of the CDR3 is 13 residues.

The V call is TRBV6-5, the J call TRBJ2-5; the D call of TRBD1 rests on TCRdb alone, since no DNA is present to check it. CDR1 MNHEY and CDR2 SVGAGI come from the germline V gene. CDR3 length: 13 residues. The CDR3 reads CASSYGQDSTQYF.

The V call is TRBV18, the J call TRBJ2-5; the TRBD2 assignment by TCRdb is unverifiable without DNA. Per the germline V gene, CDR1 is KGHSH and CDR2 is LQKENI. The CDR3 runs to 16 residues. CDR3 residues: CASSPATSGAEETQYF.

The chain uses TRBV12-3 or TRBV12-4 and TRBJ2-7; checking the TCRdb D call of TRBD2 is not possible without DNA. This CDR3 is 14 amino acids long. This chain's CDR3 is CASRLGTTSYEQYF.

This rearrangement joins TRBV18 to TRBJ1-1; with no DNA, the TCRdb D assignment of TRBD1 cannot be verified. CDR1 and CDR2 (germline): KGHSH, LQKENI. CDR3 length: 13 amino acids. CDR3 protein: CASSPGGNTEAFF.

J is TRBJ2-7 and V is TRBV5-1. The CDR3 spans 14 residues. The germline CDR1 and CDR2 sequences are SGHRS and YFSETQ. This CDR3 is CASSSGQPSYEQYF.

The gene calls are TRBV10-3 and TRBJ1-2. From germline, CDR1 is ENHRY and CDR2 SYGVKD. The length of the CDR3 is 13 residues. The CDR3 reads CAISERPPDGYTF.